The clone carrying this T cell receptor (beta chain) occurred a few times. Its antigen is as yet unknown. CD45RO-negative, CCR7-selected cells formed the naive CD8 fraction, which excluded terminally differentiated effector memory CD45RA+ cells. Free of recent acute infections or vaccinations, the donors were healthy HIV-negative adults. The study drew all its donors from Caucasian adults living in Nashville, Tennessee. The data originate from a study of shared clonotypes between healthy human individuals. Study-level results: Sampling covered nothing but blood. Tissue TCR repertoires likely differ from those found in blood.

Between the trimmed V and J ends, which lost 5 bases and 7 bases, there was a span of 15 bases. Germline values: CDR1 LNHDA, CDR2 SQIVND (reference sequence). The CDR3 has 14 residues. Around 32,000 T cell genomes, or about 0.2 ug DNA, went into the sorted-subset replicate PCRs. Method: immunoSEQ multiplex PCR; TCRdb's copy keeps in-frame clones and lacks some. This table has about 2.1 million clones, just under 95% appearing once. The receptor comes from a man between 18 and 35 years old in good health. Some clones in this sample may be carry-over from other donors' samples. The chain uses TRBV19 and TRBJ1-5; tentatively, D is TRBD1 (6 bases). The sample comprised naive CD8+ T cells from PBMCs. The CDR3 DNA sequence: TGTGCCAGTAGTCCGACACAGGGAGGACAGCCCCAGCATTTT. It encodes CASSPTQGGQPQHF.